This T cell receptor (beta chain) appears in the sequencing data of a study of CD8 T cells in ankylosing spondylitis. Trimming cost V 6 bases and J 4 bases, with 11 bases left between them. This CDR3 has 13 residues. Scientists made TCR beta libraries using quantitative 5'-RACE with molecular barcodes. TCRdb called the 5' RACE reads again in MiXCR, with one record for every CDR3 protein. The data show roughly 180,000 distinct CDR3 sequences, 11% seen once. In this sample, this clonotype turned up a few times. The sample was blood, either unsorted or a sorted T cell fraction (not recorded which). The receptor was isolated from a male donor with ankylosing spondylitis or in good health (not recorded which). This chain links TRBV12-3 or TRBV12-4 with TRBJ2-3; D gene uncertain. The CDR3 DNA sequence: TGTGCCAGCAGCGCCCGGACCCCAGATACGCAGTATTTT. Translation gives CASSARTPDTQYF.